This T cell receptor beta chain was captured in a study of cytomegalovirus exposure and HLA in healthy donors. Germline values: CDR1 SGHDT, CDR2 YYEEEE. This CDR3 has 13 residues. V was trimmed by 3 bases and J by 4 bases, leaving 10 bases between them. This clone was counted a single time. 13 Jbeta primers and 60 Vbeta primers were used for the PCR. Produced via immunoSEQ multiplex PCR; TCRdb's table is partial and in-frame only. The data show 150,000 to 200,000 clones, 75% to 80% seen once. The sample comprised PBMCs. This sequence joins TRBV5-6 and TRBJ1-1; possibly TRBD1 for D (5 bases). The sequence was collected from a man between 45 and 60 years old in good health and CMV-seropositive. The DNA for the CDR3 is TGTGCCAGCAGCTCACAAACAGGCACTGAAGCTTTCTTT. Translating gives CASSSQTGTEAFF.